These 12 T cell receptor beta chains originate from one sample sequenced in a study of CD8+CD57+ T cells in acquired aplastic anemia. Genomic DNA was employed as the template in profiling TCR beta VDJ and CDR3. Using its own MiXCR run on the reads, TCRdb lists one record per CDR3 protein. Of a few hundred thousand distinct CDR3 sequences in the sample, around 33% were seen once. An expansion of CD8+CD57+ cells by flow cytometry had been shown in patients chosen for sequencing. The specimen sequenced was sorted CD4+, CD8+, or CD8+CD57+ T cells (not recorded which) from PBMCs. These receptors were taken from a human donor with aplastic anemia.

This clonotype occurred many times. The chain is built from TRBV19 and TRBJ1-6; D call uncertain. The CDR3 totals 16 residues. Trimming removed 5 bases from V and 4 bases from J, with 15 bases in between. Germline values: CDR1 LNHDA, CDR2 SQIVND (reference sequence). For the CDR3, the DNA is TGTGCCAGTAGTCCCGGAAATCTCGCATATAATTCACCCCTCCACTTT. As protein: CASSPGNLAYNSPLHF.

This clonotype was recorded many times. V gene TRBV7-3 combines with J gene TRBJ2-2; D not resolved. In germline, CDR1 is SGHTA, CDR2 FQGTGA. The CDR3 totals 13 residues. V was pared by 6 bases and J by 5 bases, with 10 bases between. The CDR3 sequence is CASRPALTGELFF. DNA for the CDR3: TGTGCCAGCAGACCCGCCCTAACCGGGGAGCTGTTTTTT.

A single count supports this clonotype. The chain uses TRBV10-3 and TRBJ1-2; TRBD1 agrees at 9 bases. Trimming at V came to 2 bases and at J to 5 bases, leaving 12 bases not matched to a gene. Per the germline V gene, CDR1 is ENHRY and CDR2 is SYGVKD. This CDR3 is built from 17 residues. In DNA, the CDR3 is TGTGCCATCAGTGAGGGACAGGGGCGGCTGACCATATATGGCTACACCTTC. Translated: CAISEGQGRLTIYGYTF.

As to this clonotype: Being one base from a much bigger clone, this may be a read error. V and J are TRBV20-1 and TRBJ2-7; 9 bases agree with TRBD1. Germline values: CDR1 DFQATT, CDR2 SNEGSKA (reference sequence). The CDR3 spans 12 residues. The CDR3 sequence: CSAVRTGDERYF. The CDR3 DNA is TGCAGTGCTGTCAGGACAGGGGACGAGCGGTACTTC.

This clonotype occurred many times. This chain joins TRBV19 and TRBJ1-6; D is uncertain. Germline CDR1 is LNHDA and CDR2 is SQIVND (reference sequence). V was shortened by 2 bases and J by 0 bases, with 17 bases between the two germline ends. CDR3 size: 19 residues. This CDR3 is CASSIPWAGTSSYNSPLHF. The DNA of the CDR3 is TGTGCCAGTAGTATACCTTGGGCAGGAACGAGCTCCTATAATTCACCCCTCCACTTT.

Comments on this clonotype: It may be a read error: a sequence one base away is much more abundant. This sequence joins TRBV19 and TRBJ2-1; 7 bases line up with TRBD2. There are 13 residues in the CDR3. CDR1 and CDR2 (germline): LNHDA, SQIVND (reference sequence). CDR3 sequence reads: CASSTSGATERFF. DNA of the CDR3: TGTGCCAGTAGTACGAGCGGGGCTACTGAGCGGTTCTTC.

This clonotype has at least ten counts. The rearrangement links TRBV9 to TRBJ1-1, with D possibly being TRBD1 (5 bases). Trimming shortened V by 4 bases and J by 13 bases, and 20 bases separated the two germline ends. Per the germline V gene, CDR1 is SGDLS and CDR2 is YYNGEE. The CDR3 is 13 residues long. Written as DNA, the CDR3 is TGTGCCAGCAGCCCATCTTTGGACACTGCCATTTTCTTT. Translated: CASSPSLDTAIFF. Filled out from reference TRBV9 and TRBJ1-1, the complete variable domain reads DSGVTQTPKHLITATGQRVTLRCSPRSGDLSVYWYQQSLDQGLQFLIQYYNGEERAKGNILERFSAQQFPDLHSELNLSSLELGDSALYFCASSPSLDTAIFFGQGTRLTVV.

The V and J genes are TRBV2 and TRBJ2-7, with 7 bases fitting TRBD1. V dropped 7 bases and J dropped 4; count of bases not matched to a gene: 10. In germline, CDR1 is SNHLY, CDR2 FYNNEI. CDR3 size: 14 residues. The CDR3 sequence is CASTPDRVGYEQYV. The CDR3 DNA is TGTGCCAGCACCCCCGACAGGGTAGGGTACGAGCAGTACGTC.

This clonotype was seen many times. The V and J genes are TRBV2 and TRBJ2-3; the match to TRBD2 covers 7 bases. V dropped 6 bases and J dropped 2; count of bases not matched to a gene: 5. Germline CDR1 and CDR2: SNHLY and FYNNEI. The CDR3 length is 14 residues. CDR3 coding DNA: TGTGCCAGCAGGCGGGAGACGATCACAGATACGCAGTATTTT. Its protein is CASRRETITDTQYF.

The chain has TRBV18 and TRBJ1-4; no definite D call. Germline-derived CDR1 and CDR2 are KGHSH and LQKENI. V was clipped by 5 bases and J by 4 bases, with 8 bases between them. The CDR3 loop spans 13 amino acids. The CDR3 nucleotides read TGTGCCAGCTCATTACAGATTAATGAAAAACTGTTTTTT. This codes for CASSLQINEKLFF.

This clonotype appeared a few times. Germline and junction disagree at one end, which may indicate a read error. This chain joins TRBV6-2 or TRBV6-3 and TRBJ2-1, with D unclear. CDR3 size: 11 residues. Per germline, CDR1 MNHEY and CDR2 SVGEGT. The CDR3 loop is CASADVGEQLF. CDR3 in DNA: TGTGCCAGCGCCGACGTGGGTGAGCAGCTCTTC.

This clonotype was seen once. At one end, the junction sequence differs from germline, possibly due to a read error. The genes are TRBV5-1 and TRBJ1-3, with D unresolved. In germline, CDR1 is SGHRS, CDR2 YFSETQ. The CDR3 consists of 16 residues. CDR3 sequence reads: CASSSGVADTGNTTYF. The CDR3 DNA reads as TGCGCCAGCAGCTCGGGCGTGGCGGATACTGGAAACACCACATATTTT. Full variable domain (rest looked up from reference TRBV5-1 and TRBJ1-3): KAGVTQTPRYLIKTRGQQVTLSCSPISGHRSVSWYQQTPGQGLQFLFEYFSETQRNKGNFPGRFSGRQFSNSRSEMNVSTLELGDSALYLCASSSGVADTGNTTYFGEGSWLTVV.